The T cell receptor (beta chain) under discussion was sequenced for a study of blood T cell repertoires in COVID-19. Study information: PBMCs, B-cell-depleted T cells, or T cells provided the cDNA or gDNA that made up the material.

Repertoires were generated with immunoSEQ multiplex PCR, while TCRdb's copy carries only in-frame clones and drops some. The data contain about 200,000 clones, 70% to 90% of them seen just once; the ten biggest clones take up about 6.8%. The length of the CDR3 is 14 residues. Per the germline V gene, CDR1 is KGHSH and CDR2 is LQKENI. The V and J ends lost 6 bases and 1 base, in that order; junction bases with no gene match: 4. Material for sequencing was peripheral blood. V and J are TRBV18 and TRBJ1-1, with TRBD1 matching over 8 bases. The TCR was taken from a woman in her thirties or forties who had recovered from COVID-19. The DNA for the CDR3 is TGTGCCAGCTCCCTGACAGGGGAGAACACTGAAGCTTTCTTT. It is translated as CASSLTGENTEAFF. Variable domain in full (rest from reference TRBV18 and TRBJ1-1): NAGVMQNPRHLVRRRGQEARLRCSPMKGHSHVYWYRQLPEEGLKFMVYLQKENIIDESGMPKERFSAEFPKEGPSILRIQQVVRGDSAAYFCASSLTGENTEAFFGQGTRLTVV.